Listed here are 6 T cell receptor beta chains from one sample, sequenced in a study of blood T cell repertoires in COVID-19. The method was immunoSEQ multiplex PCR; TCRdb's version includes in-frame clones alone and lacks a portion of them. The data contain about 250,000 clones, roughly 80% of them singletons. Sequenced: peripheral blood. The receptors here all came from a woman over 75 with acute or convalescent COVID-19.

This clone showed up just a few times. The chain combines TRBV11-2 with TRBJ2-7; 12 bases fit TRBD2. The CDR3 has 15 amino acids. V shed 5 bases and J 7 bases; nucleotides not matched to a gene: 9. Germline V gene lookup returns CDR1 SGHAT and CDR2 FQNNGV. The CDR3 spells CASSPLAGGLGEQYF. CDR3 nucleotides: TGTGCCAGCAGCCCCCTAGCGGGAGGGCTGGGGGAGCAGTACTTC. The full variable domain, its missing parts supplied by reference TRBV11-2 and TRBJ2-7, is EAGVAQSPRYKIIEKRQSVAFWCNPISGHATLYWYQQILGQGPKLLIQFQNNGVVDDSQLPKDRFSAERLKGVDSTLKIQPAKLEDSAVYLCASSPLAGGLGEQYFGPGTRLTVT.

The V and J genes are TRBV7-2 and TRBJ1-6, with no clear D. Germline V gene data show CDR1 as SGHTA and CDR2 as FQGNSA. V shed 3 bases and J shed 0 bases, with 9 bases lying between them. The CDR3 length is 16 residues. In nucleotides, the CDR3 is TGTGCCAGCAGCTTGGGCGCGAGCTCCTATAATTCACCCCTCCACTTT. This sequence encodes CASSLGASSYNSPLHF.

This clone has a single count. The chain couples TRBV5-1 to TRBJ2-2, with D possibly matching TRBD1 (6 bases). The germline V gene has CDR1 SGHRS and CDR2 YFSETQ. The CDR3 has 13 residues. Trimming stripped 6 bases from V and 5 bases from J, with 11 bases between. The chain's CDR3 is CASIEGVTGELFF. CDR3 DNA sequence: TGCGCCAGCATCGAGGGGGTAACCGGGGAGCTGTTTTTT.

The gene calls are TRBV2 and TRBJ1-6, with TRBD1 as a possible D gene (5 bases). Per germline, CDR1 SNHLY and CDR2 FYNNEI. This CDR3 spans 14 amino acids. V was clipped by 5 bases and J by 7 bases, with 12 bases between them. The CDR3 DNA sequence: TGTGCCAGCAGTACCACGGGGGGGAATTCACCCCTCCACTTT. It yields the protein CASSTTGGNSPLHF. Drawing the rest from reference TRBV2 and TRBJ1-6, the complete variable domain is EPEVTQTPSHQVTQMGQEVILRCVPISNHLYFYWYRQILGQKVEFLVSFYNNEISEKSEIFDDQFSVERPDGSNFTLKIRSTKLEDSAMYFCASSTTGGNSPLHFGNGTRLTVT.

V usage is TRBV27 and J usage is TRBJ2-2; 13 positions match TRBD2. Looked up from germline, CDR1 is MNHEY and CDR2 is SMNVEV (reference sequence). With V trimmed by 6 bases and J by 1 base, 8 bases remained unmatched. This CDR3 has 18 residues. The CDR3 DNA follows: TGTGCCAGCAGCCGCCGACTAGCGGGAGGAATGAACACCGGGGAGCTGTTTTTT. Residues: CASSRRLAGGMNTGELFF.

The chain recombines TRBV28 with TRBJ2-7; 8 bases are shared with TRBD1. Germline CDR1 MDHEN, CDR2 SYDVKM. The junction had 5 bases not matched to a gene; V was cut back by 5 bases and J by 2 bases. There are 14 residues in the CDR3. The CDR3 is CASSGGQATYEQYF. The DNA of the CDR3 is TGTGCCAGCAGTGGGGGACAGGCGACCTACGAGCAGTACTTC.